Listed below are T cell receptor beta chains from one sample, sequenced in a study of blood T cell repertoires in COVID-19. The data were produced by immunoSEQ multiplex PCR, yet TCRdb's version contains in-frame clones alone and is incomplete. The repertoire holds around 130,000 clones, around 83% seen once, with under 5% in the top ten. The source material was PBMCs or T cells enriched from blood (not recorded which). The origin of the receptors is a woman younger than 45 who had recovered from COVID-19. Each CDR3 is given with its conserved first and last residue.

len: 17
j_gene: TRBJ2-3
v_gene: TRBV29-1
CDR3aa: CSVEAPRGVAGGDTQYF

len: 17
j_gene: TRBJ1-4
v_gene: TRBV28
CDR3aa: CASSFVGAGAGNEKLFF

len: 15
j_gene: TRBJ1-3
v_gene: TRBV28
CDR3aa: CASSLLGASGNTIYF

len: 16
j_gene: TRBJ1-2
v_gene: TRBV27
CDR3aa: CASTSHPRGQGGGYTF

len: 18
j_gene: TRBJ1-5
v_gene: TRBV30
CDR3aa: CAWSGDRGLGWSNQPQHF

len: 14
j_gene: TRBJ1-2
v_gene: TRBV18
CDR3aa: CASSPPSQGAGYTF

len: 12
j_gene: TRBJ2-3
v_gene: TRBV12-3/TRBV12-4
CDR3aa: CASTQGADTQYF

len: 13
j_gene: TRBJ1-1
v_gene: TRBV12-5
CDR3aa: CASGLAYNTEAFF

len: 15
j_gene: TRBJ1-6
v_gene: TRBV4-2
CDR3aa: CASSRSRADNSPLHF

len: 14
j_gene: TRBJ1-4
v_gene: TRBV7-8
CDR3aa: CASSLWGGGEKLFF

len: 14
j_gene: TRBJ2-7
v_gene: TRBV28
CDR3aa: CASSLRGRAYEQYF

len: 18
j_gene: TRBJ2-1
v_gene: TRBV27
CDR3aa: CASSPTRGGVRAYNEQFF

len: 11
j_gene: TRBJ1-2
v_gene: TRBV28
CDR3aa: CASGQTYGYTF

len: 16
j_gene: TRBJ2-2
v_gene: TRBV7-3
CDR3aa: CASSLRHTSLGGELFF

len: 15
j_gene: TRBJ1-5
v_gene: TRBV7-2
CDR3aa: CASSLWRGQGQPQHF

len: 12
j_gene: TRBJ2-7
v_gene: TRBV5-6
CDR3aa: CASSLGLYEQYF

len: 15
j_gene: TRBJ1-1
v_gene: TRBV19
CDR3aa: CASSISGRSNTEAFF

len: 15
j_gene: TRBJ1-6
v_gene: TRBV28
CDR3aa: CASSGMLRSNSPLHF

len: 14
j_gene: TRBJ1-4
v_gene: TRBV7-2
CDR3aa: CASRPGHLREKLFF

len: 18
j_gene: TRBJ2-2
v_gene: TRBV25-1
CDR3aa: CASSDDRGRRTSTGELFF

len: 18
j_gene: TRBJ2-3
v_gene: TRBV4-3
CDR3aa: CASSQGTGQGVGADTQYF

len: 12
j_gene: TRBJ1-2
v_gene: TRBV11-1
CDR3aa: CASSLTGYGYTF

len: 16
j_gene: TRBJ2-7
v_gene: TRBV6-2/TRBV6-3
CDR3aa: CASSSREGRNLYEQYF

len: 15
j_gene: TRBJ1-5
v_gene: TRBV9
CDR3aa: CASSEWGQANQPQHF

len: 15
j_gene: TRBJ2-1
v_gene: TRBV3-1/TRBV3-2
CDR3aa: CASSQDSLASNEQFF

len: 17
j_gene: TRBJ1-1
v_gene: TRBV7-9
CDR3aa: CASSLFRGQFLNTEAFF